What follows are 13 T cell receptor beta chains derived from one specimen sequenced in a study of blood T cell repertoires in COVID-19. Produced via immunoSEQ multiplex PCR; TCRdb's table is partial and in-frame only. This table holds a few hundred thousand clones, roughly 87% found once. The sequenced sample consisted of PBMCs or T cells enriched from blood (not recorded which). These receptors originate from a woman between 25 and 40 years old who had recovered from COVID-19.

The chain uses TRBV10-2 and TRBJ1-2; no clear D. V was trimmed by 0 bases and J by 8 bases, leaving 10 bases between them. Germline CDR1 is WSHSY and CDR2 is SAAADI. The CDR3 is 13 residues long. The CDR3 region has the DNA TGCGCCAGCAGTGAGTCGCGGGTCCGCGGCTACACCTTC. It specifies CASSESRVRGYTF.

The chain is built from TRBV3-1 (or the pseudogene TRBV3-2) and TRBJ1-2, with D perhaps TRBD1 (5 bases). V lost 0 bases to trimming and J lost 6 bases, with 8 bases between them. The CDR3 is 13 amino acids. Germline loops: CDR1 LGHDT, CDR2 YNNKEL (reference sequence). CDR3 in amino acids: CASSQEGLNGYTF. Here the CDR3 DNA reads TGTGCCAGCAGCCAAGAGGGGCTCAATGGCTACACCTTC.

The chain is built from TRBV6-5 and TRBJ2-3, with 7 bases identical to TRBD1. This CDR3 comprises 15 residues. Germline loops: CDR1 MNHEY, CDR2 SVGAGI. Unmatched junction bases numbered 8, after V lost 6 bases and J lost 2 bases. In nucleotides, the CDR3 is TGTGCCAGCAGACAGGGACAGATATACACAGATACGCAGTATTTT. The encoded protein is CASRQGQIYTDTQYF.

The chain recombines TRBV25-1 with TRBJ2-5; 7 nucleotides line up with TRBD2. CDR3 length: 14 residues. Unmatched junction bases numbered 5, after V lost 2 bases and J lost 5 bases. Germline CDR1 and CDR2: MGHDK and SYGVNS. DNA for the CDR3: TGTGCCAGCAGTGAACGACTAGCATCGGAGACCCAGTACTTC. Amino acids: CASSERLASETQYF.

Worth noting for this clone: Additional DNA sequences in this sample encode the identical CDR3. The chain couples TRBV5-6 to TRBJ1-3, with D unresolved. Germline CDR1 is SGHDT and CDR2 is YYEEEE. The CDR3 totals 13 residues. V was trimmed by 1 base and J by 1 base, leaving 3 bases between them. DNA for the CDR3: TGTGCCAGCAGCTTGCTTTCTGGAAACACCATATATTTT. This sequence encodes CASSLLSGNTIYF.

The gene calls are TRBV2 and TRBJ2-7; D not resolved. The V gene lost 2 bases and the J gene lost 7 bases, with 15 bases spanning the gap. CDR1 is SNHLY and CDR2 is FYNNEI in the germline V gene. This CDR3 has 14 residues. The CDR3 DNA reads TGTGCCAGCAGTGAAAGGCGAGGTGGTTTTGAGCAGTACTTC. Its translation is CASSERRGGFEQYF.

V usage is TRBV28 and J usage is TRBJ1-3; D not resolved. This CDR3 has 14 residues. Germline V gene sequence: CDR1 MDHEN, CDR2 SYDVKM. The V end was cut by 5 bases, the J end by 0 bases, with 8 bases between. CDR3 loop: CASSELGSGNTIYF. Here the CDR3 DNA reads TGTGCCAGCAGTGAGCTTGGCTCTGGAAACACCATATATTTT.

The chain recombines TRBV30 with TRBJ2-7; 7 nucleotides line up with TRBD1. Germline CDR1 is GTSNPN and CDR2 is SVGIG (reference sequence). With V trimmed by 3 bases and J by 3 bases, 2 bases remained unmatched. This CDR3 comprises 12 residues. This chain's CDR3 is CAWSGDSYEQYF. CDR3 nucleotide sequence: TGTGCCTGGAGCGGGGACAGCTACGAGCAGTACTTC.

This clone was recorded a few times. The chain carries TRBV7-2 and TRBJ1-3; D gene ambiguous. The V end was cut by 0 bases, the J end by 0 bases, with 9 bases between. The CDR3 is made up of 16 amino acids. In germline, CDR1 is SGHTA, CDR2 FQGNSA. DNA for the CDR3: TGTGCCAGCAGCTTAGCTTCAACTGGCTCTGGAAACACCATATATTTT. It yields the protein CASSLASTGSGNTIYF.

The J gene is TRBJ1-2, the V gene TRBV13; TRBD1 agrees at 7 bases. Germline CDR1 PRHDT, CDR2 FYEKMQ (reference sequence). The V segment lost 5 bases and the J segment 7 bases; nucleotides outside the gene matches: 4. The CDR3 contains 12 residues. In DNA, the CDR3 is TGTGCCAGCAGCCAATCAGGGGGTGGCTACACCTTC. It is translated as CASSQSGGGYTF.

V is TRBV5-5 and J is TRBJ1-1; TRBD1 aligns across 10 bases. This CDR3 region has 18 residues. Trimming removed 4 bases from V and 0 bases from J; junction bases left unmatched: 12. Germline loops: CDR1 SGHKS, CDR2 YYEKEE (reference sequence). CDR3 sequence reads: CASSRLRQGAEMNTEAFF. The CDR3 nucleotides read TGTGCCAGCAGCCGCCTACGACAGGGGGCCGAAATGAACACTGAAGCTTTCTTT. The full variable domain, with the rest looked up from reference TRBV5-5 and TRBJ1-1, is DAGVTQSPTHLIKTRGQQVTLRCSPISGHKSVSWYQQVLGQGPQFIFQYYEKEERGRGNFPDRFSARQFPNYSSELNVNALLLGDSALYLCASSRLRQGAEMNTEAFFGQGTRLTVV.

The CDR3 sequence is CASSQAQGNYEQYF. CDR3 DNA: TGCGCCAGCAGTCAGGCCCAGGGCAACTACGAGCAGTACTTC. The chain uses TRBV23-1 and TRBJ2-7, with a tentative D call TRBD1 (5 bases). TRBV23-1 is noted as an ORF with a role that remains uncertain. Trimming took 3 bases from V and 3 from J, leaving 12 bases between them. The CDR3 covers 14 residues.

The table lists this clone with a few counts. The chain employs TRBV11-2 and TRBJ1-1; D unclear. Germline V gene sequence: CDR1 SGHAT, CDR2 FQNNGV. V gave up 1 base and J gave up 0 bases, with 9 bases separating them. The CDR3 length is 15 residues. DNA for the CDR3: TGTGCCAGCAGCTTAGGCGGGGTAATGAACACTGAAGCTTTCTTT. Its protein product is CASSLGGVMNTEAFF.